This section outlines one T cell receptor (beta chain) sequence together with its context. Antigen: not known. Cultured CD4+ T-cell DNA underwent Oncomine TCR Beta short-read sequencing. Scientists extracted genomic DNA from CD4+ T cells grown in culture. Via MiXCR, TCRdb re-called the PCR reads, giving one row per CDR3 protein. The sample lists fewer than 13,000 distinct CDR3 sequences, under 35% occurring once. The CDR3 spans 9 residues. Germline-derived CDR1 and CDR2 are LNHDA and SQIVND (reference sequence). V was cut by 9 bases and J by 14 bases, with 8 bases left in between. The data belong to a study of vaccination and CD4 T cells after COVID-19. About the research overall: At a median 72 days (range 14 to 241) after dose two, post-vaccine samples were obtained.

Specified treatment: roughly nine-day PBMC culture with coronavirus spike peptide pools or control peptides (ViraFEST assay). It was before the COVID-19 pandemic (2011-2018) that the unexposed donor's CD4+ T cells were collected. With peptide pools, ViraFEST first expanded antigen-specific T cells and afterwards sequenced their TCRs. The chain has TRBV19 and TRBJ1-6; D not resolved. The sample comprised CD4+ T cells from blood, cultured in vitro. This TCR was sampled from a human donor in good health. The DNA of the CDR3 is TGTGCCAGGGATGGAACCCTCCACTTT. Encoded protein: CARDGTLHF.